The entry that follows covers one TCR beta chain sequence. Its target is not known. Germline V gene lookup returns CDR1 KGHSH and CDR2 LQKENI. This CDR3 region has 15 residues. J was trimmed by 6 bases and V by 3 bases; bases with no gene match: 7. The sample is drawn from a study of shared clonotypes between healthy human individuals. Study-wide results and limits: In several donors, around 5% of naive CD4 clonotypes appeared in common. Few donors restricted represented genetic and exposure-history diversity.

For every subset, genomic DNA was evenly distributed across several immunoSEQ plates. Sorted-subset replicate PCRs used about 0.2 ug of genomic DNA. This amount corresponded to about 30,000 T cell genomes. Assay: immunoSEQ multiplex PCR; the TCRdb copy retains only in-frame clones and omits some. The table includes roughly 770,000 clones, just over 95% detected once. Positively selected for CCR7, the CD45RO-negative cells used as naive CD8 cells excluded terminally differentiated effector memory CD45RA+ cells. The sequence was obtained from a man aged 25 to 40 in good health. The sequencing sample was made of naive CD8+ T cells sorted from blood. The V call is TRBV18, the J call TRBJ1-2, with 10 nucleotides matching TRBD1. Here the CDR3 reads CASSPPPGQGNGYTF. CDR3 bases: TGTGCCAGCTCACCTCCGCCGGGACAGGGGAATGGCTACACCTTC.